This T cell receptor beta chain was found in a study of shared clonotypes between healthy human individuals. About this clone itself: Its antigen is still unknown.

General study findings and limits: Sorted-subset sequencing, rarefaction showed, was incomplete despite large depth.

The trim removed 4 bases at V and 2 bases at J, leaving 3 bases unmatched. This CDR3 is built from 15 residues. Germline V gene data show CDR1 as LNHDA and CDR2 as SQIVND (reference sequence). This table comes from immunoSEQ multiplex PCR, and its TCRdb copy is limited to in-frame clones, with some not included. The sample includes 650,000 to 800,000 clones, over 55% of them seen just once. This chain joins TRBV19 and TRBJ2-7; 12 nucleotides align to TRBD2. This receptor was taken from a woman aged 30 to 39 in good health. Material for sequencing was memory CD4+ T cells sorted from blood. As to subset: CD45RA-negative fraction. The CDR3 region is CASSSLAGGPYEQYF. CDR3 DNA: TGTGCCAGTAGTAGTCTAGCGGGAGGGCCCTACGAGCAGTACTTC.